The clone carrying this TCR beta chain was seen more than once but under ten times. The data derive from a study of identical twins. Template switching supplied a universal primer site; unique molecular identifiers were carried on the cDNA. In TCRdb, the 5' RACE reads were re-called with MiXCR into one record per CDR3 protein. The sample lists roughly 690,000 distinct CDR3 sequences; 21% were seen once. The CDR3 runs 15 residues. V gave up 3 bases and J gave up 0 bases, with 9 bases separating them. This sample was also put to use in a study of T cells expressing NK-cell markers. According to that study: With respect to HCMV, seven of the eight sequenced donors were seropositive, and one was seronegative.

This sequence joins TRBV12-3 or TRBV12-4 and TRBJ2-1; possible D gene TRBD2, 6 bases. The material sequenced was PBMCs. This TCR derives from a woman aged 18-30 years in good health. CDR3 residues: CASSLLARSYNEQFF. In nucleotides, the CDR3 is TGTGCCAGCAGTTTGCTAGCGCGCTCCTACAATGAGCAGTTCTTC.